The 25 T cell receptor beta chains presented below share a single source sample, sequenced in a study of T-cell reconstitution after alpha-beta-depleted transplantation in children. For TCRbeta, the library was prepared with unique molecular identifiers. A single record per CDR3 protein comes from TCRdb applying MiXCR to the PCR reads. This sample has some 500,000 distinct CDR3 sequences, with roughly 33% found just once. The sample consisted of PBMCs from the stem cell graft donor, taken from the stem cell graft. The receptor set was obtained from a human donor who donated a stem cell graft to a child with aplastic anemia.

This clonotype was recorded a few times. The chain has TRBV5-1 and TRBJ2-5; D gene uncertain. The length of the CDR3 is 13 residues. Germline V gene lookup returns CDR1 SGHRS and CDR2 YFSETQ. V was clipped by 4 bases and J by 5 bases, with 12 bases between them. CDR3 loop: CASSREVLETQYF. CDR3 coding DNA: TGCGCCAGCAGCCGCGAGGTTCTGGAGACCCAGTACTTC. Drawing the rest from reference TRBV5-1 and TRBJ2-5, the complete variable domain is KAGVTQTPRYLIKTRGQQVTLSCSPISGHRSVSWYQQTPGQGLQFLFEYFSETQRNKGNFPGRFSGRQFSNSRSEMNVSTLELGDSALYLCASSREVLETQYFGPGTRLLVL.

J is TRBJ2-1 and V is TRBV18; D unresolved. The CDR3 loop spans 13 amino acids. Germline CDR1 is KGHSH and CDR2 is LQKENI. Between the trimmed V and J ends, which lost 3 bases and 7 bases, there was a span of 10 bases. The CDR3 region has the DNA TGTGCCAGCTCACCGACAAGGATGAATGAGCAGTTCTTC. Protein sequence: CASSPTRMNEQFF.

The CDR3 DNA is TGTGCCAGCAGCCTGACTAGCCCGGAGGGAGAGCAGTACTTC. It is translated as CASSLTSPEGEQYF. The chain links TRBV7-2 to TRBJ2-7; 7 positions match TRBD2. This CDR3 contains 14 residues. Germline CDR1 and CDR2: SGHTA and FQGNSA. V lost 5 bases to trimming and J lost 7 bases; unmatched junction nucleotides: 11.

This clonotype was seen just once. The CDR3 region has the DNA TGTGCCAGCAGGCCTGACGGCAGGCTCTACGAGCAGTACGTC. Translating gives CASRPDGRLYEQYV. The chain is built from TRBV21-1 and TRBJ2-7. TRBV21-1 is a pseudogene segment. The CDR3 totals 14 residues.

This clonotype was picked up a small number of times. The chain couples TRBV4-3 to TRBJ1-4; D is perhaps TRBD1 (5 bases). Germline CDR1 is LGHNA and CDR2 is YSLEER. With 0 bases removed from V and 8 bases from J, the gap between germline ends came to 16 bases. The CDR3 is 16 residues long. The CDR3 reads CASSQETQGLGEKLFF. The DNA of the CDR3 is TGCGCCAGCAGCCAAGAAACCCAGGGTCTAGGAGAAAAACTGTTTTTT.

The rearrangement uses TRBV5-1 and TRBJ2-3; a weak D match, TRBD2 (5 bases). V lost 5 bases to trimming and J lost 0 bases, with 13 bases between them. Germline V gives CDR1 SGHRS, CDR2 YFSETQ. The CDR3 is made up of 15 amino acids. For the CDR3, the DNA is TGCGCCAGCAGGAAATGGACTTCTAGCACAGATACGCAGTATTTT. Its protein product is CASRKWTSSTDTQYF.

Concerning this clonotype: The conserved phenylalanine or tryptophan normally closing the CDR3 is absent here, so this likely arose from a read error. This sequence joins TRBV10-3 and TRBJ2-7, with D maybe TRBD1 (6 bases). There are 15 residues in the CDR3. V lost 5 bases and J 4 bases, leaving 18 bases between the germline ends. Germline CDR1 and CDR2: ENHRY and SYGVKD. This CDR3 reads CAISPGPGVSYEQYL. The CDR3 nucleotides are TGTGCCATCAGTCCCGGGCCAGGGGTTTCGTACGAGCAGTACTTG.

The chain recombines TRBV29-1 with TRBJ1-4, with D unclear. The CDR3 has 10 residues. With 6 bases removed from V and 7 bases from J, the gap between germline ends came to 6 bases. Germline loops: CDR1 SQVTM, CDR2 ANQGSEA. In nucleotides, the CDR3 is TGCAGCGTCCTTGGTGAAAAACTGTTTTTT. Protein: CSVLGEKLFF.

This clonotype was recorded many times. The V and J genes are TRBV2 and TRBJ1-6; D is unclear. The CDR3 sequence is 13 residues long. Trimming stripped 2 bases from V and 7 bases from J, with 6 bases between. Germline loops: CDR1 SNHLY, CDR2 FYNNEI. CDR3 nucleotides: TGTGCCAGCAGTGAACTCCCGAATTCACCCCTCCACTTT. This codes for CASSELPNSPLHF.

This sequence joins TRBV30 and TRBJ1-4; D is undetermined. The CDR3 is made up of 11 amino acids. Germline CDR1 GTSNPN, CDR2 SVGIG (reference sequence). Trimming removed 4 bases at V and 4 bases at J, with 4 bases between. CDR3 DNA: TGTGCCTGGAACGGTAATGAAAAACTGTTTTTT. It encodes CAWNGNEKLFF. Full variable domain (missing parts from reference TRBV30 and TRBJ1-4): SQTIHQWPATLVQPVGSPLSLECTVEGTSNPNLYWYRQAAGRGLQLLFYSVGIGQISSEVPQNLSASRPQDRQFILSSKKLLLSDSGFYLCAWNGNEKLFFGSGTQLSVL.

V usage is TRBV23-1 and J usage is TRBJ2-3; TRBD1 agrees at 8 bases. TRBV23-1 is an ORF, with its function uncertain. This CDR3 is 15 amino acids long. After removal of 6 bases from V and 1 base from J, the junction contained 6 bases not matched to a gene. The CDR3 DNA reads TGCGCCAGCAGATCGGACAGGGAAGGCACAGATACGCAGTATTTT. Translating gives CASRSDREGTDTQYF.

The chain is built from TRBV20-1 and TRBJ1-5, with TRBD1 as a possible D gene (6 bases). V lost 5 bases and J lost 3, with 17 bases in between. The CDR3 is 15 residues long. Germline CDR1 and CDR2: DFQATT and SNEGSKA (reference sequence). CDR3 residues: CSAPRPDRPNQPQHF. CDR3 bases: TGCAGTGCTCCTAGACCTGACAGGCCCAATCAGCCCCAGCATTTT.

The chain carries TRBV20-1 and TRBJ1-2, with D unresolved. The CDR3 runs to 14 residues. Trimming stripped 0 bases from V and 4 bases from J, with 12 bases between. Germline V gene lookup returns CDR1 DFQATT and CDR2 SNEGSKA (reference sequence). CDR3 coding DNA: TGCAGTGCTAGAGATCCTATCAGCTTCTATGGCTACACCTTC. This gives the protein CSARDPISFYGYTF.

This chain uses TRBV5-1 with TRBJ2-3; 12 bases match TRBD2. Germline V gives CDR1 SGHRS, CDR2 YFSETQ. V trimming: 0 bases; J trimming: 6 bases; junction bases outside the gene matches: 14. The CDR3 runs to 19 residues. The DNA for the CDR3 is TGCGCCAGCAGCTTGGGAATCGCGGGGACTAGCGGGTCCTCGGATACGCAGTATTTT. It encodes CASSLGIAGTSGSSDTQYF.

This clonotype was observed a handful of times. The CDR3 here is CASSQGPPGTGELFF. CDR3 sequence (DNA): TGTGCCAGCAGCCAAGGACCGCCTGGGACCGGGGAGCTGTTTTTT. This chain joins TRBV14 and TRBJ2-2; D gene ambiguous. CDR1 and CDR2 from the germline V gene are SGHDN and FVKESK. V was clipped by 1 base and J by 5 bases, with 11 bases between them. The CDR3 length is 15 residues.

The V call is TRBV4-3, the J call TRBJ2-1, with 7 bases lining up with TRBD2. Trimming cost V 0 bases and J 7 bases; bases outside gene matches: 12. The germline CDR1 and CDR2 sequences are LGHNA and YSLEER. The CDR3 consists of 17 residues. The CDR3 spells CASSQDSRTRVGNEQFF. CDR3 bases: TGCGCCAGCAGCCAAGATTCGAGGACTAGAGTGGGGAATGAGCAGTTCTTC.

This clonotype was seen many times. The CDR3 here is CASSKGGSYNEQFF. CDR3 in DNA: TGTGCCAGCTCAAAGGGGGGCTCCTACAATGAGCAGTTCTTC. V usage is TRBV18 and J usage is TRBJ2-1; D may correspond to TRBD1 or TRBD2 (6 bases each). With 5 bases removed from V and 0 bases from J, the gap between germline ends came to 8 bases. The CDR3 is made up of 14 amino acids. The germline CDR1 and CDR2 sequences are KGHSH and LQKENI.

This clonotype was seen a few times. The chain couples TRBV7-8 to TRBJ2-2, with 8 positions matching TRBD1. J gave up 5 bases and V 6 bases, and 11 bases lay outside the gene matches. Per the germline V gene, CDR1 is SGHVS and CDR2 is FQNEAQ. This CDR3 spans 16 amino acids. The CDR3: CASRRIGQGSTGELFF. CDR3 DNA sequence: TGTGCCAGCAGACGTATTGGACAGGGCAGTACCGGGGAGCTGTTTTTT.

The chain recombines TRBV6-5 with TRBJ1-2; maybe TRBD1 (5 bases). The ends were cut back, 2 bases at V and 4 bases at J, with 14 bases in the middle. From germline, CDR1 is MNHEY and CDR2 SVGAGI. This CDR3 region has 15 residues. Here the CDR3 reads CASSYRQGEGYGYTF. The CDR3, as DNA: TGTGCCAGCAGTTACAGGCAGGGTGAAGGCTATGGCTACACCTTC.

CDR3 in DNA: TGCAGTGCTTACTTTAGCGGGAGGGCCGATGAGCAGTTCTTC. This encodes CSAYFSGRADEQFF. This chain connects TRBV20-1 to TRBJ2-1; 11 nucleotides agree with TRBD2. Per germline, CDR1 DFQATT and CDR2 SNEGSKA (reference sequence). V shed 5 bases and J 8 bases; nucleotides not matched to a gene: 8. The CDR3 runs 14 residues.

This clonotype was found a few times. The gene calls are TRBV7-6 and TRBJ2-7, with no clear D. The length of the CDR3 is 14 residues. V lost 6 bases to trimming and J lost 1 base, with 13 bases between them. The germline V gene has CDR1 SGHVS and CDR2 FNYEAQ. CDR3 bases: TGTGCCAGCAGTAATCAACTGGGGTCCTACGAGCAGTACTTC. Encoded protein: CASSNQLGSYEQYF.

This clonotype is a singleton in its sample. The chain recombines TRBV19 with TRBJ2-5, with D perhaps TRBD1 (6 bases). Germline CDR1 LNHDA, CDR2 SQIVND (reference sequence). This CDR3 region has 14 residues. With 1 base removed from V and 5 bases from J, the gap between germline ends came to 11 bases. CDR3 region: CASSIAGGKETQYF. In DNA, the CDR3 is TGTGCCAGTAGTATAGCTGGGGGCAAGGAGACCCAGTACTTC.

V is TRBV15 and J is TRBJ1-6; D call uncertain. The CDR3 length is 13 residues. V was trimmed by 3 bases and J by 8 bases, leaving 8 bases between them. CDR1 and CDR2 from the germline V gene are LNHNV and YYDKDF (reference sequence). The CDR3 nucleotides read TGTGCCACCAGCAGGAGATCGGATTCACCCCTCCACTTT. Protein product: CATSRRSDSPLHF.

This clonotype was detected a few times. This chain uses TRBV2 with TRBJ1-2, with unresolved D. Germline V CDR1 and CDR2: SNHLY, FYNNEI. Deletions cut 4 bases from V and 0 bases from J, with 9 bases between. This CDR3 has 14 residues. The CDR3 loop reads CASSAVEANYGYTF. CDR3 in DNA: TGTGCCAGCAGTGCTGTGGAAGCTAACTATGGCTACACCTTC.

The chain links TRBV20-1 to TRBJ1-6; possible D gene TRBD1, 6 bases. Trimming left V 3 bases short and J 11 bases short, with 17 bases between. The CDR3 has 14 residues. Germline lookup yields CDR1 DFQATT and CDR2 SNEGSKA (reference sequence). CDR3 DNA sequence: TGCAGTGCTAGGGGGGGCAATAAGGTTCCACCCCTCCACTTT. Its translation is CSARGGNKVPPLHF.